This TCR beta chain appears in the sequencing data of a study of pediatric ulcerative colitis. Study results and caveats: Rectal repertoires separated controls, mild-moderate and acute severe colitis. No controls had the two rectal clonotypes shared by ulcerative colitis patients. Ulcerative colitis patients shared more blood-rectal clones than controls.

Germline values: CDR1 LNHDA, CDR2 SQIVND (reference sequence). The CDR3 contains 13 residues. Deletions cut 6 bases from V and 0 bases from J, with 8 bases between. Some clones are missing from TCRdb's copy, which holds only in-frame ones; the method was immunoSEQ multiplex PCR. The sample has 45,000 to 75,000 clones; 80% to 90% are singletons. To note about this clone: The antigen is unknown. The same CDR3 also results from other DNA sequences found in this sample.

Sequencing input: blood. This TCR derives from a boy aged 5-17 years who was a control in a study of pediatric ulcerative colitis. V is TRBV19 and J is TRBJ1-1; D uncertain. The CDR3 bases are TGTGCCAGTAGCTCCTCAATGAACACTGAAGCTTTCTTT. It specifies CASSSSMNTEAFF.